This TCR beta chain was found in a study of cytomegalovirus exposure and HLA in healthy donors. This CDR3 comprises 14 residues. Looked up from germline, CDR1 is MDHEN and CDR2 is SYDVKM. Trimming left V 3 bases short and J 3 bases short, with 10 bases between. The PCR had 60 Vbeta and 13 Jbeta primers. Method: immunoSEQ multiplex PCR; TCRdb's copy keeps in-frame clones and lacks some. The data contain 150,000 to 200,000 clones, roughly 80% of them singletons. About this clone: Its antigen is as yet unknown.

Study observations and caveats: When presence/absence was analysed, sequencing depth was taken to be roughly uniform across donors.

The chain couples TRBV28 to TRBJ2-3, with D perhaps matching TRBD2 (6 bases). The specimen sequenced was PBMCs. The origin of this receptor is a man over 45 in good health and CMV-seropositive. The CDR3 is CASSLGLATDTQYF. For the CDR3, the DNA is TGTGCCAGCAGTTTGGGACTCGCAACAGATACGCAGTATTTT.